These 29 T cell receptor beta chains were all obtained from the same sample, sequenced in a study of blood T cell repertoires in COVID-19. Using immunoSEQ multiplex PCR, the repertoire was profiled, and TCRdb retains in-frame clones only, with some absent. Among just under 250,000 clones listed, around 86% were seen once. The sequenced material came from peripheral blood. Every receptor here comes from a woman aged 30 to 39 who had recovered from COVID-19.

Written as DNA, the CDR3 is TGTGCCAGCAGCCAATCGGGACTAGCGTTGGGGGAGCAGTACTTC. It yields the protein CASSQSGLALGEQYF. The V call is TRBV3-1 (or the pseudogene TRBV3-2), the J call TRBJ2-7, with 10 bases fitting TRBD2. V shed 2 bases and J 7 bases; nucleotides not matched to a gene: 8. Per the germline V gene, CDR1 is LGHDT and CDR2 is YNNKEL (reference sequence). The CDR3 runs to 15 residues.

The rearrangement links TRBV4-1 to TRBJ2-5; unclear D gene. The CDR3 has 14 amino acids. V was shortened by 0 bases and J by 1 base, with 6 bases between the two germline ends. In germline, CDR1 is MGHRA, CDR2 YSYEKL. CDR3 in amino acids: CASSQDPSQETQYF. Written as DNA, the CDR3 is TGCGCCAGCAGCCAAGATCCTAGCCAAGAGACCCAGTACTTC.

This clone was observed once. The chain uses TRBV29-1 and TRBJ2-7; TRBD1 matches at 8 bases. This CDR3 has 15 residues. V shed 8 bases and J 1 base; nucleotides not matched to a gene: 13. Germline lookup yields CDR1 SQVTM and CDR2 ANQGSEA. The CDR3 region has the DNA TGCAGCATCAAACTGGGGACAGGAGGGTCCTACGAGCAGTACTTC. The encoded protein is CSIKLGTGGSYEQYF.

The chain carries TRBV9 and TRBJ2-5; 7 nucleotides agree with TRBD1. The V and J ends lost 0 bases and 5 bases, in that order; junction bases with no gene match: 7. CDR1 SGDLS and CDR2 YYNGEE come from the germline V gene. The CDR3 sequence is 15 residues long. The CDR3 protein is CASSVAGTGVETQYF. The CDR3 coding sequence is TGTGCCAGCAGCGTAGCGGGAACAGGGGTTGAGACCCAGTACTTC. Together with reference TRBV9 and TRBJ2-5, the CDR3 gives the full variable domain: DSGVTQTPKHLITATGQRVTLRCSPRSGDLSVYWYQQSLDQGLQFLIQYYNGEERAKGNILERFSAQQFPDLHSELNLSSLELGDSALYFCASSVAGTGVETQYFGPGTRLLVL.

The chain recombines TRBV11-2 with TRBJ2-1; 7 bases agree with TRBD2. V lost 4 bases to trimming and J lost 1 base; unmatched junction nucleotides: 4. CDR1 SGHAT and CDR2 FQNNGV come from the germline V gene. This CDR3 comprises 15 residues. This chain's CDR3 is CASSSGGRSYNEQFF. In DNA, the CDR3 is TGTGCCAGCAGCTCGGGGGGTCGATCCTACAATGAGCAGTTCTTC.

This clone occurred a few times. This rearrangement joins TRBV6-5 to TRBJ2-1; 9 nucleotides match TRBD2. The germline CDR1 and CDR2 sequences are MNHEY and SVGAGI. Unmatched junction bases numbered 11, after V lost 5 bases and J lost 15 bases. The CDR3 length is 13 residues. CDR3 protein: CASSPLERGVMFF. CDR3 nucleotides: TGTGCCAGCAGTCCCTTAGAGCGGGGGGTTATGTTCTTC.

The chain employs TRBV7-9 and TRBJ2-1; TRBD2 aligns across 13 bases. Germline CDR1 reads SEHNR; CDR2 reads FQNEAQ (reference sequence). This CDR3 contains 20 residues. V trimming: 5 bases; J trimming: 0 bases; junction bases outside the gene matches: 13. The CDR3: CASSIQPGLAGSSSYNEQFF. The CDR3 DNA sequence: TGTGCCAGCAGCATCCAACCGGGACTAGCGGGGTCGAGCTCCTACAATGAGCAGTTCTTC.

The chain links TRBV9 to TRBJ1-6, with 8 bases identical to TRBD1. The junction had 5 bases not matched to a gene; V was cut back by 3 bases and J by 9 bases. Looked up from germline, CDR1 is SGDLS and CDR2 is YYNGEE. The CDR3 loop spans 14 amino acids. DNA for the CDR3: TGTGCCAGCAGCGCTGGAGACAGGGGTTCACCCCTCCACTTT. It translates to CASSAGDRGSPLHF. Together with reference TRBV9 and TRBJ1-6, the CDR3 gives the full variable domain: DSGVTQTPKHLITATGQRVTLRCSPRSGDLSVYWYQQSLDQGLQFLIQYYNGEERAKGNILERFSAQQFPDLHSELNLSSLELGDSALYFCASSAGDRGSPLHFGNGTRLTVT.

The V and J genes are TRBV5-4 and TRBJ2-5; the D is unclear. The CDR3 consists of 12 residues. Germline V lookup: CDR1 SGHNT, CDR2 YYREEE (reference sequence). Between the trimmed V and J ends, which lost 0 bases and 6 bases, there was a span of 6 bases. CDR3 nucleotides: TGTGCCAGCAGCTTGGCTGGCCAGACCCAGTACTTC. Its translation is CASSLAGQTQYF. Full variable domain (remainder filled in from reference TRBV5-4 and TRBJ2-5): ETGVTQSPTHLIKTRGQQVTLRCSSQSGHNTVSWYQQALGQGPQFIFQYYREEENGRGNFPPRFSGLQFPNYSSELNVNALELDDSALYLCASSLAGQTQYFGPGTRLLVL.

The genes are TRBV6-1 and TRBJ1-5, with 9 bases that match TRBD1. The CDR3 spans 16 residues. CDR1 is MNHNS and CDR2 is SASEGT in the germline V gene. J was trimmed by 7 bases and V by 4 bases; bases with no gene match: 11. As DNA, the CDR3 is TGTGCCAGCAGTGCCTCTCCGGGACAGGGAGCACAGCCCCAGCATTTT. Protein sequence: CASSASPGQGAQPQHF.

This clone was recorded once. The chain couples TRBV19 to TRBJ2-1; 11 bases agree with TRBD2. The V gene end was trimmed by 6 bases and the J gene end by 7 bases; junction bases not matched to a gene: 5. The CDR3 has 14 residues. The V gene's germline CDR1 is LNHDA and CDR2 SQIVND (reference sequence). This CDR3 is CASRISGGANEQFF. In nucleotides, the CDR3 is TGTGCCAGTAGGATTAGCGGGGGGGCAAATGAGCAGTTCTTC.

The chain recombines TRBV11-2 with TRBJ2-5, with a weak D call TRBD1 (6 bases). V lost 5 bases to trimming and J lost 5 bases, with 15 bases between them. The CDR3 totals 14 residues. Germline-derived CDR1 and CDR2 are SGHAT and FQNNGV. The chain's CDR3 is CASSPIRGQETQYF. As DNA, the CDR3 is TGTGCCAGCAGCCCAATCAGGGGTCAGGAGACCCAGTACTTC.

For the CDR3, the DNA is TGTGCCAGCAGCTTAGGCCCGGGACAGGGGCAAGAGACCCAGTACTTC. As protein: CASSLGPGQGQETQYF. The chain is built from TRBV7-2 and TRBJ2-5; 10 nucleotides match TRBD1. The germline gives CDR1 SGHTA, CDR2 FQGNSA. With 1 base clipped from V and 2 bases from J, the junction kept 4 bases outside the gene matches. This CDR3 spans 16 amino acids. The full variable domain, rest sourced from reference TRBV7-2 and TRBJ2-5, is GAGVSQSPSNKVTEKGKDVELRCDPISGHTALYWYRQSLGQGLEFLIYFQGNSAPDKSGLPSDRFSAERTGGSVSTLTIQRTQQEDSAVYLCASSLGPGQGQETQYFGPGTRLLVL.

The chain is built from TRBV10-3 and TRBJ2-1, with 7 bases fitting TRBD1. V shed 0 bases and J 4 bases; nucleotides not matched to a gene: 6. Germline V gene lookup returns CDR1 ENHRY and CDR2 SYGVKD. The CDR3 is made up of 16 amino acids. The CDR3 protein is CAISESGGAVYNEQFF. In DNA form, the CDR3 reads TGTGCCATCAGTGAGTCAGGGGGCGCCGTATACAATGAGCAGTTCTTC.

J is TRBJ2-7 and V is TRBV11-2; D is possibly TRBD1 (6 bases). The CDR3 extends over 15 amino acids. Germline loops: CDR1 SGHAT, CDR2 FQNNGV. The ends were cut back, 2 bases at V and 6 bases at J, with 17 bases in the middle. CDR3 loop: CASSLIQGRGLEQYF. The CDR3 coding sequence is TGTGCCAGCAGCTTAATACAGGGTAGGGGTCTCGAGCAGTACTTC. The full variable domain, rest sourced from reference TRBV11-2 and TRBJ2-7, is EAGVAQSPRYKIIEKRQSVAFWCNPISGHATLYWYQQILGQGPKLLIQFQNNGVVDDSQLPKDRFSAERLKGVDSTLKIQPAKLEDSAVYLCASSLIQGRGLEQYFGPGTRLTVT.

In this sample, this clone turned up once. The chain recombines TRBV6-6 with TRBJ1-1; D call uncertain. The CDR3 has 15 amino acids. Germline V gene data show CDR1 as MNHNY and CDR2 as SVGAGI (reference sequence). V was clipped by 6 bases and J by 0 bases, with 14 bases between them. The CDR3 loop is CASSHPTVMNTEAFF. CDR3 sequence (DNA): TGTGCCAGCAGCCACCCCACAGTAATGAACACTGAAGCTTTCTTT.

J is TRBJ2-7 and V is TRBV2, with TRBD1 matching over 7 bases. This CDR3 contains 13 residues. V gave up 8 bases and J gave up 4 bases; unmatched junction bases: 8. Per the germline V gene, CDR1 is SNHLY and CDR2 is FYNNEI. CDR3 DNA sequence: TGTGCCAGCCGAGACAGGGCGTTTTACGAGCAGTACTTC. Translation gives CASRDRAFYEQYF.

This clone was detected only a few times. The chain uses TRBV7-5 and TRBJ2-7; the DNA was not used to check the table's D call, TRBD1. TRBV7-5 is a known pseudogene. The CDR3 sequence is 17 residues long. The CDR3 here is CARSLVAGGFIAGEQYF. CDR3 nucleotide sequence: TGTGCCAGAAGCTTAGTGGCAGGGGGCTTTATTGCGGGAGAGCAGTACTTC.

This chain links TRBV4-2 with TRBJ2-3, with TRBD2 matching over 11 bases. After removal of 1 base from V and 2 bases from J, the junction contained 5 bases not matched to a gene. The CDR3 covers 17 residues. Germline V gives CDR1 LGHNA, CDR2 YNFKEQ. This CDR3 is CASSQVLAGGHTDTQYF. The CDR3 DNA sequence: TGTGCCAGCAGCCAAGTTCTAGCGGGGGGCCACACAGATACGCAGTATTTT.

The rearrangement links TRBV10-3 to TRBJ1-4; D gene ambiguous. The germline V gene has CDR1 ENHRY and CDR2 SYGVKD. The V gene lost 0 bases and the J gene lost 0 bases, with 8 bases spanning the gap. The CDR3 length is 16 residues. The CDR3 coding sequence is TGTGCCATCAGTGAGTCGAATATAGCAACTAATGAAAAACTGTTTTTT. It specifies CAISESNIATNEKLFF.

This clone occurred once. The V and J genes are TRBV20-1 and TRBJ1-1, with a weak D call TRBD1 (5 bases). This CDR3 has 15 residues. V was clipped by 3 bases and J by 0 bases, with 14 bases between them. Germline V gene data show CDR1 as DFQATT and CDR2 as SNEGSKA (reference sequence). CDR3 in amino acids: CSASRPGTMNTEAFF. The CDR3 DNA reads as TGCAGTGCTAGTCGTCCAGGGACTATGAACACTGAAGCTTTCTTT.

The chain employs TRBV18 and TRBJ1-2; TRBD1 matches 8 bases. The CDR3 extends over 14 amino acids. Germline-derived CDR1 and CDR2 are KGHSH and LQKENI. With V trimmed by 3 bases and J by 5 bases, 5 bases remained unmatched. The chain's CDR3 is CASSPTTGEYGYTF. The CDR3 DNA sequence: TGTGCCAGCTCACCTACGACAGGGGAGTATGGCTACACCTTC.

This clone has just one count. The CDR3 region is CASNKRGDQETQYF. The CDR3 nucleotides are TGTGCCAGCAATAAGCGGGGGGACCAAGAGACCCAGTACTTC. This rearrangement joins TRBV9 to TRBJ2-5; 9 positions match TRBD2. The CDR3 is made up of 14 amino acids. Germline loops: CDR1 SGDLS, CDR2 YYNGEE. Germline trimming cut 6 bases from V and 0 bases from J; bases unmatched to any gene: 3.

This sequence joins TRBV27 and TRBJ2-7; TRBD1 agrees at 8 bases. From germline, CDR1 is MNHEY and CDR2 SMNVEV (reference sequence). J gave up 5 bases and V 3 bases, and 3 bases lay outside the gene matches. The CDR3 loop spans 13 amino acids. CDR3 loop: CASSLTGVNEQYF. In nucleotides, the CDR3 is TGTGCCAGCAGTTTGACAGGGGTCAACGAGCAGTACTTC.

This clone occurred a few times. The rearrangement joins TRBV29-1 to TRBJ2-1; 10 nucleotides line up with TRBD1. The germline CDR1 and CDR2 sequences are SQVTM and ANQGSEA. V lost 6 bases, J lost 7 bases, and 3 bases stayed unmatched. The CDR3 has 12 amino acids. CDR3 bases: TGCAGCGTCCGGGACAGGGGAAATGAGCAGTTCTTC. It codes for CSVRDRGNEQFF.

V is TRBV10-1 and J is TRBJ1-2; 7 nucleotides align to TRBD1. Germline V lookup: CDR1 WNHNN, CDR2 SYGVQD (reference sequence). There are 13 residues in the CDR3. V lost 6 bases to trimming and J lost 8 bases; unmatched junction nucleotides: 9. The CDR3, as DNA: TGCGCCAGCAGCTCCTACAGGGGTCGAGGCTACACCTTC. As protein: CASSSYRGRGYTF.

The chain links TRBV6-4 to TRBJ2-1, with 7 positions matching TRBD1. V gave up 5 bases and J gave up 7 bases; unmatched junction bases: 5. The CDR3 consists of 13 residues. CDR1 MRHNA and CDR2 SNTAGT come from the germline V gene. CDR3 DNA: TGTGCCAGCAGTTTGACAGGGACGAATGAGCAGTTCTTC. This translates into CASSLTGTNEQFF.

V and J are TRBV11-2 and TRBJ2-7, with TRBD2 identical over 10 bases. Germline CDR1 is SGHAT and CDR2 is FQNNGV. Germline trimming cut 2 bases from V and 5 bases from J; bases unmatched to any gene: 6. This CDR3 is built from 15 residues. The CDR3 reads CASSLTAGGLHEQYF. Written as DNA, the CDR3 is TGTGCCAGCAGCTTAACAGCGGGGGGGCTTCACGAGCAGTACTTC.

V gene TRBV4-1 combines with J gene TRBJ2-2; no definite D call. V lost 5 bases to trimming and J lost 2 bases, with 9 bases between them. This CDR3 spans 14 amino acids. Germline V gives CDR1 MGHRA, CDR2 YSYEKL. DNA of the CDR3: TGCGCCAGCAGCTTTGACTTAAACACCGGGGAGCTGTTTTTT. Translated, it gives CASSFDLNTGELFF.